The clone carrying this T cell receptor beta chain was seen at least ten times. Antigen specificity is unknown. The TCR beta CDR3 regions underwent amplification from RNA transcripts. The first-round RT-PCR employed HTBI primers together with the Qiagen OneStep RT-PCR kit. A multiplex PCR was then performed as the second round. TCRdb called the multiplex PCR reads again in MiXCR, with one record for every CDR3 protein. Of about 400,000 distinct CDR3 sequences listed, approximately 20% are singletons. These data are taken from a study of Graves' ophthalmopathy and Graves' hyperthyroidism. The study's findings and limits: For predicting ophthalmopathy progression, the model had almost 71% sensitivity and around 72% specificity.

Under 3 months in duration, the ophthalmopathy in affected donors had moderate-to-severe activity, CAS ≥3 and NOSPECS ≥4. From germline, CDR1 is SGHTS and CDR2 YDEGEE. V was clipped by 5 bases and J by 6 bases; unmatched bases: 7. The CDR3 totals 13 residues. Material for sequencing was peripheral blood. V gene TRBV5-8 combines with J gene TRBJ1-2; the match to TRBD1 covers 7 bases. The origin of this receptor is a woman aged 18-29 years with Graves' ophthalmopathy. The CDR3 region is CASSIRGQDGYTF. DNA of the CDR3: TGTGCCAGCAGTATAAGGGGGCAGGATGGCTACACCTTC.